This T cell receptor beta chain is drawn from a study of CD8 T cells in ankylosing spondylitis. Points from the study as a whole: Earlier studies detected some motif variants in reactive arthritis synovial fluid and blood.

Germline loops: CDR1 SGHRS, CDR2 YFSETQ. V lost 3 bases to trimming and J lost 4 bases; unmatched junction nucleotides: 20. The CDR3 is made up of 20 amino acids. A single record per CDR3 protein comes from TCRdb applying MiXCR to the 5' RACE reads. This sample yields 200,000 to 250,000 distinct CDR3 sequences, of which approximately 30% are seen a single time; approximately 4% belongs to the top ten. About this clonotype itself: Its target is unknown.

Sequenced input: blood, either unsorted or a sorted T cell fraction (not recorded which). The origin of this receptor is a male donor with ankylosing spondylitis or in good health (not recorded which). This chain links TRBV5-1 with TRBJ2-5; TRBD2 matches 11 bases. CDR3 coding DNA: TGCGCCAGCAGCTCGGAGGGCTCCGGGACTAGCGGCCTGAAGGGAGAGACCCAGTACTTC. Amino acid sequence: CASSSEGSGTSGLKGETQYF.